These 10 T cell receptor beta chains originate from one sample sequenced in a study of identical twins. TCRdb called the 5' RACE reads again in MiXCR, with one record for every CDR3 protein. The data show 570,000 or so distinct CDR3 sequences, with approximately 9.6% seen just once and roughly 3% held by the top ten. A further study also used this sample, focusing on yellow fever vaccine responses in identical twins.

Sequencing was done on a sample of PBMCs. The receptors stem from a woman aged 18-35 years in good health.

V and J are TRBV29-1 and TRBJ2-5; the D gene is possibly TRBD1 (6 bases). The ends were cut back, 7 bases at V and 2 bases at J, with 14 bases in the middle. The CDR3 has 13 residues. The germline V gene has CDR1 SQVTM and CDR2 ANQGSEA. As DNA, the CDR3 is TGCAGCGCCTCGGGACATTTACAAGAGACCCAGTACTTC. Its translation: CSASGHLQETQYF.

This clonotype has just a few counts. The CDR3 DNA sequence: TGTGCCAGCAGCTTGGGGGGGGTGGCCTCGGTGATTGATTTCTTT. Protein: CASSLGGVASVIDFF. The chain couples TRBV5-6 to TRBJ1-1; TRBD1 is a possible D gene (5 bases). V dropped 0 bases and J dropped 13 bases, with 22 bases sitting between them. CDR1 and CDR2 from the germline V gene are SGHDT and YYEEEE. This CDR3 spans 15 amino acids. Filled out from reference TRBV5-6 and TRBJ1-1, the complete variable domain reads DAGVTQSPTHLIKTRGQQVTLRCSPKSGHDTVSWYQQALGQGPQFIFQYYEEEERQRGNFPDRFSGHQFPNYSSELNVNALLLGDSALYLCASSLGGVASVIDFFGQGTRLTVV.

This chain connects TRBV28 to TRBJ2-1; D remains ambiguous. The CDR3 length is 15 residues. Germline V gene sequence: CDR1 MDHEN, CDR2 SYDVKM. The V gene lost 3 bases and the J gene lost 2 bases, with 11 bases spanning the gap. The CDR3 DNA reads as TGTGCCAGCAGTTTCACCGGGCACACCTACAATGAGCAGTTCTTC. Protein product: CASSFTGHTYNEQFF.

This clonotype was observed a handful of times. The chain uses TRBV6-2 or TRBV6-3 and TRBJ2-7, with 11 positions matching TRBD2. V lost 6 bases, J lost 5 bases, and 3 bases stayed unmatched. The germline V gene has CDR1 MNHEY and CDR2 SVGEGT. The CDR3 loop spans 13 amino acids. CDR3 sequence (DNA): TGTGCCAGCAGGACTAGCGGGGAGGACGAGCAGTACTTC. It translates to CASRTSGEDEQYF.

This clonotype was seen a handful of times. The CDR3 spells CASSRGLAPLAQYF. The CDR3 DNA sequence: TGTGCCAGCAGCCGAGGACTAGCGCCCCTGGCCCAGTACTTC. The rearrangement uses TRBV7-9 and TRBJ2-5; 9 positions match TRBD2. CDR1 is SEHNR, CDR2 FQNEAQ, per germline (reference sequence). J lost 9 bases, V lost 5 bases, and 10 bases had no gene match. The CDR3 has 14 amino acids.

The CDR3 coding sequence is TGTGCCAGCAGCTTTTTTGGTCGAAGGAAGGGCCACAATGAGCAGTTCTTC. Amino acid sequence: CASSFFGRRKGHNEQFF. This chain uses TRBV7-9 with TRBJ2-1; unclear D gene. Trimming shortened V by 3 bases and J by 5 bases, and 20 bases separated the two germline ends. Germline V CDR1 and CDR2: SEHNR, FQNEAQ (reference sequence). There are 17 residues in the CDR3. The whole variable domain, filled in from reference TRBV7-9 and TRBJ2-1, reads DTGVSQNPRHKITKRGQNVTFRCDPISEHNRLYWYRQTLGQGPEFLTYFQNEAQLEKSRLLSDRFSAERPKGSFSTLEIQRTEQGDSAMYLCASSFFGRRKGHNEQFFGPGTRLTVL.

This clonotype has more than one count but fewer than ten. This chain connects TRBV18 to TRBJ2-5; D perhaps matches TRBD2 (5 bases). The CDR3 loop spans 14 amino acids. Trimming removed 3 bases from V and 2 bases from J, with 10 bases in between. Germline V gene sequence: CDR1 KGHSH, CDR2 LQKENI. CDR3 DNA sequence: TGTGCCAGCTCACCGCTAAGCGGTCAAGAGACCCAGTACTTC. It is translated as CASSPLSGQETQYF.

This clonotype was counted a few times. The CDR3: CASSQSRAAGDSPLHF. CDR3 nucleotide sequence: TGTGCCAGCAGCCAAAGTCGGGCGGCGGGGGATTCACCCCTCCACTTT. This chain links TRBV4-2 with TRBJ1-6; D is possibly TRBD1 (5 bases). The germline V gene has CDR1 LGHNA and CDR2 YNFKEQ. The V end lost 2 bases, the J end lost 8 bases, and 16 bases lay between the germline ends. The CDR3 spans 16 residues.

The table lists this clonotype with a few counts. The genes are TRBV6-5 and TRBJ2-5, with 7 bases lining up with TRBD1. Trimming removed 4 bases from V and 3 bases from J; junction bases left unmatched: 14. CDR3 size: 17 residues. Germline V gene sequence: CDR1 MNHEY, CDR2 SVGAGI. The CDR3 reads CASSSQLRDRRKETQYF. The DNA for the CDR3 is TGTGCCAGCAGTTCTCAGCTCCGGGACAGAAGAAAAGAGACCCAGTACTTC.

The V and J genes are TRBV20-1 and TRBJ2-7; 13 positions agree with TRBD2. The CDR3 contains 15 residues. Germline V lookup: CDR1 DFQATT, CDR2 SNEGSKA (reference sequence). J gave up 3 bases and V 3 bases, and 5 bases lay outside the gene matches. CDR3 amino acids: CSARSGLAGNYEQYF. CDR3 nucleotide sequence: TGCAGTGCTAGGTCGGGACTAGCGGGAAACTACGAGCAGTACTTC.